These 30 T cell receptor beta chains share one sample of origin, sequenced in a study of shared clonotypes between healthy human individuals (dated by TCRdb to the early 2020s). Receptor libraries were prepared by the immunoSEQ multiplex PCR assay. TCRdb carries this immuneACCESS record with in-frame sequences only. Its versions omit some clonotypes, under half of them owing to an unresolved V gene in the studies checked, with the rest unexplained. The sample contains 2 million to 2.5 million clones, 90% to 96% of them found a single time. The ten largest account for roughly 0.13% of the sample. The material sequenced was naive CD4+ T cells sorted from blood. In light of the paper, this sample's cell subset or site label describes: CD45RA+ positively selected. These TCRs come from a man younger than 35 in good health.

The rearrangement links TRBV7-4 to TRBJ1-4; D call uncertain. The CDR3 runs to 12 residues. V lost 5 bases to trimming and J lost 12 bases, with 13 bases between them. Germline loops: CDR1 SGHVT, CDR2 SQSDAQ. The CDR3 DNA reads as TGTGCCAGCAGCCAGCCGGGATCTGAACTGTTTTTT. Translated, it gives CASSQPGSELFF.

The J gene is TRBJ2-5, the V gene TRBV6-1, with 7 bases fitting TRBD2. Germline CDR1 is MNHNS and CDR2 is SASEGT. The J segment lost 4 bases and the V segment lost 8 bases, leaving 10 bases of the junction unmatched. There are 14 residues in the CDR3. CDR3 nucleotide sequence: TGTGCCAGCGGCGGGAGATTGATCGGAGAGACCCAGTACTTC. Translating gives CASGGRLIGETQYF.

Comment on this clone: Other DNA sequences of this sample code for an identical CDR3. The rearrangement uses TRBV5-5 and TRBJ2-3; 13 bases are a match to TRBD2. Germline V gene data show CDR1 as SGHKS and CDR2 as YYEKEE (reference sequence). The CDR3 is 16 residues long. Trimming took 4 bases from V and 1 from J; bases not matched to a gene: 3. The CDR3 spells CASSLGLAGGTDTQYF. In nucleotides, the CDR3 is TGTGCCAGCAGCCTAGGACTAGCGGGGGGCACAGATACGCAGTATTTT.

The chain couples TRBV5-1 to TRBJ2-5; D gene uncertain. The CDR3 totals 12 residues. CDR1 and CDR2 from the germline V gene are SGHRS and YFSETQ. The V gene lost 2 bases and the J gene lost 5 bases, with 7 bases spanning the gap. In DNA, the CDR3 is TGCGCCAGCAGCTTCGTGCGCGAGACCCAGTACTTC. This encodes CASSFVRETQYF.

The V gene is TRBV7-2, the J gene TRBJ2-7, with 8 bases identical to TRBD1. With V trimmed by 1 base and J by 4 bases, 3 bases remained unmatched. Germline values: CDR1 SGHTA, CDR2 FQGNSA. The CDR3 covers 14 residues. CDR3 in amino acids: CASSLGRDRYEQYF. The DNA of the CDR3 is TGTGCCAGCAGCTTAGGGCGGGACAGGTACGAGCAGTACTTC. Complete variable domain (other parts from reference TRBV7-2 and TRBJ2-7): GAGVSQSPSNKVTEKGKDVELRCDPISGHTALYWYRQSLGQGLEFLIYFQGNSAPDKSGLPSDRFSAERTGGSVSTLTIQRTQQEDSAVYLCASSLGRDRYEQYFGPGTRLTVT.

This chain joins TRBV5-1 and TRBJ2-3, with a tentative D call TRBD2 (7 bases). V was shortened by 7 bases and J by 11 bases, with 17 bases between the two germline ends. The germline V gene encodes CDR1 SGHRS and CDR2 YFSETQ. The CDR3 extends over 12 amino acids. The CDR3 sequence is CASSTQGTMQYF. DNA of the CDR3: TGCGCCAGCTCAACTCAGGGGACTATGCAGTATTTT.

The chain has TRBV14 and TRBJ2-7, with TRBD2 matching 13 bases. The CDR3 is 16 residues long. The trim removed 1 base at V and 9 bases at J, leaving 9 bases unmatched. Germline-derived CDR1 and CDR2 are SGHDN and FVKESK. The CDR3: CASSQGGLAGPGVQYF. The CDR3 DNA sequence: TGTGCCAGCAGCCAAGGGGGACTAGCGGGGCCCGGGGTGCAGTACTTC.

CDR3 sequence: CASSLNMGNTEAFF. For the CDR3, the DNA is TGTGCCAGCAGCCTCAATATGGGGAACACTGAAGCTTTCTTT. V gene TRBV7-9 combines with J gene TRBJ1-1; D uncertain. The CDR3 consists of 14 residues. Trimming pared 5 bases from V and 1 base from J, leaving 11 bases between. Looked up from germline, CDR1 is SEHNR and CDR2 is FQNEAQ (reference sequence). Filled out from reference TRBV7-9 and TRBJ1-1, the complete variable domain reads DTGVSQNPRHKITKRGQNVTFRCDPISEHNRLYWYRQTLGQGPEFLTYFQNEAQLEKSRLLSDRFSAERPKGSFSTLEIQRTEQGDSAMYLCASSLNMGNTEAFFGQGTRLTVV.

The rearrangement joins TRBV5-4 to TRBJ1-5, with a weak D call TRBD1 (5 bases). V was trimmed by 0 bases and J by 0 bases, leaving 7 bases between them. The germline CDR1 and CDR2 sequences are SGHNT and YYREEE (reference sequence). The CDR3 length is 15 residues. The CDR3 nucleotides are TGTGCCAGCAGCTTGGGGGACGGTAGCAATCAGCCCCAGCATTTT. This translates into CASSLGDGSNQPQHF.

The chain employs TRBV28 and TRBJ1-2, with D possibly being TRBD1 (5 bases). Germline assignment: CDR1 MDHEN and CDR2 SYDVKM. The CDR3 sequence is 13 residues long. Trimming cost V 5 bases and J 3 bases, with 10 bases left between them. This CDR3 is CASSTGTDYGYTF. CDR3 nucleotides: TGTGCCAGCAGTACCGGGACGGACTATGGCTACACCTTC.

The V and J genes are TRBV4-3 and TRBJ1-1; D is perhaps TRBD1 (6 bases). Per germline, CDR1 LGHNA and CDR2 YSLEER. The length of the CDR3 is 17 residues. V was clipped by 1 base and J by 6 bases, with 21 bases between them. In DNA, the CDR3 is TGCGCCAGCAGCCAAGTTCCCTCCCCGGGGGCTATCGCTGAAGCTTTCTTT. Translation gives CASSQVPSPGAIAEAFF.

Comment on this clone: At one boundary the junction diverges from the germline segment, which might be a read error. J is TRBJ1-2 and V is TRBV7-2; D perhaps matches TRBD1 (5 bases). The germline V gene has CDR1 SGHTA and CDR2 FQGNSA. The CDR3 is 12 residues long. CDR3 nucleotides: TGTGCCAGCAGCTCTCTCTGGGACCGCCAAGGCTTC. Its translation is CASSSLWDRQGF.

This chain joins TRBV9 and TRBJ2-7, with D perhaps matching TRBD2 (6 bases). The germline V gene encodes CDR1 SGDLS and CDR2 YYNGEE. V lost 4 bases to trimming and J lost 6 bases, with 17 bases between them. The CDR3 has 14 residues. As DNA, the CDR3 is TGTGCCAGCAGCAAACGCGGGGAGCAGCTCGAGCAGTACTTC. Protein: CASSKRGEQLEQYF.

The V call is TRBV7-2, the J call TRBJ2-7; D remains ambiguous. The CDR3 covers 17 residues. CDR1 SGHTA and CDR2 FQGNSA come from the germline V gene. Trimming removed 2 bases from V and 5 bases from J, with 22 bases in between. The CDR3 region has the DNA TGTGCCAGCAGCTTACGTAACGAAGGGCCCCTTTTCCACGAGCAGTACTTC. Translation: CASSLRNEGPLFHEQYF.

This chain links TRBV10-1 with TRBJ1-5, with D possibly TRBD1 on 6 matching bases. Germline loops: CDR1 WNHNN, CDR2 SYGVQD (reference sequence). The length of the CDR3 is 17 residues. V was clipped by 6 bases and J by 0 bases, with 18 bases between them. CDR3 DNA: TGCGCCAGCAGAGAAGGGGGAGGGGGATATAGCAATCAGCCCCAGCATTTT. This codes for CASREGGGGYSNQPQHF.

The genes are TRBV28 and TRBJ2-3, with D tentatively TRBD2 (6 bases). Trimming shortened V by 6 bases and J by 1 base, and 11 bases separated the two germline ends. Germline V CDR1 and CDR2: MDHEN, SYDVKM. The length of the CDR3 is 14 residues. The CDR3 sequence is CASRMERGTDTQYF. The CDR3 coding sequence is TGTGCCAGCAGAATGGAGCGGGGCACAGATACGCAGTATTTT.

The CDR3 DNA sequence: TGCGCCAGCAGGCCACTAGCGGGAGTGGACGGGGAGCTGTTTTTT. It translates to CASRPLAGVDGELFF. The chain joins TRBV5-1 to TRBJ2-2; 11 bases line up with TRBD2. Germline loops: CDR1 SGHRS, CDR2 YFSETQ. V lost 5 bases to trimming and J lost 7 bases; unmatched junction nucleotides: 7. The CDR3 is made up of 15 amino acids.

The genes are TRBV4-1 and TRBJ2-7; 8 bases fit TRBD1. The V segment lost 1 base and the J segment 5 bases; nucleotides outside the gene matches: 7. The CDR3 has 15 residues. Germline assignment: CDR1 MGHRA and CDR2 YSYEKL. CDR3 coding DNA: TGCGCCAGCAGCCAAGTCGGACAGGGTACCGACGAGCAGTACTTC. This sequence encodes CASSQVGQGTDEQYF.

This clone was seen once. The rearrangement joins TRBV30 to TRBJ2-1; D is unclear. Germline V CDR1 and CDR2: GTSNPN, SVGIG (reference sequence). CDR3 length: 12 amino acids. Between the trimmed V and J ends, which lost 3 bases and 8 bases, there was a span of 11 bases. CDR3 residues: CAWSLLMDEQFF. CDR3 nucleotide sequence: TGTGCCTGGAGCCTGCTGATGGATGAGCAGTTCTTC.

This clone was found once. The CDR3: CASSPTTGPTYEQYF. The CDR3 nucleotides are TGTGCCAGCTCACCGACGACAGGGCCTACCTACGAGCAGTACTTC. The chain has TRBV18 and TRBJ2-7; TRBD1 matches at 7 bases. V gave up 3 bases and J gave up 2 bases; unmatched junction bases: 7. The CDR3 extends over 15 amino acids. CDR1 and CDR2 from the germline V gene are KGHSH and LQKENI.

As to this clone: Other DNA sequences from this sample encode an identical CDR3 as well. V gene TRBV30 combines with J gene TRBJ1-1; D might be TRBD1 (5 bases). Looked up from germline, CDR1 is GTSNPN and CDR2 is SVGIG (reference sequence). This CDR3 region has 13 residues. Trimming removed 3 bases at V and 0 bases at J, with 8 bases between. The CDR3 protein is CAWRKGVNTEAFF. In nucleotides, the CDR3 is TGTGCCTGGAGAAAAGGGGTGAACACTGAAGCTTTCTTT.

The CDR3 nucleotides are TGTGCCAGCAGCTCCGTGGGTGCCAAAAACATTCAGTACTTC. It yields the protein CASSSVGAKNIQYF. The chain combines TRBV5-6 with TRBJ2-4; D is ambiguous. Germline assignment: CDR1 SGHDT and CDR2 YYEEEE. Trimming took 3 bases from V and 1 from J, leaving 8 bases between them. CDR3 size: 14 residues.

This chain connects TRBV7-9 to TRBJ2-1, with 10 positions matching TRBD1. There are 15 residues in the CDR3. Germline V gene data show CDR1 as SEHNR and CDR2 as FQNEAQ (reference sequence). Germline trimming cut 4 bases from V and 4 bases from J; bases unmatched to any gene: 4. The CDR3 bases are TGTGCCAGCAGCTCCCCGGGACAGGGGTACAATGAGCAGTTCTTC. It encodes CASSSPGQGYNEQFF.

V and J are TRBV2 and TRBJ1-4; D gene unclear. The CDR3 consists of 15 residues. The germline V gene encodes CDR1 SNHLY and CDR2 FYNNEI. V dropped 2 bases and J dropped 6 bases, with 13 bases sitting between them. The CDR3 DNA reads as TGTGCCAGCAGTGAAATTGCGGGAGGATATGAAAAACTGTTTTTT. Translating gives CASSEIAGGYEKLFF.

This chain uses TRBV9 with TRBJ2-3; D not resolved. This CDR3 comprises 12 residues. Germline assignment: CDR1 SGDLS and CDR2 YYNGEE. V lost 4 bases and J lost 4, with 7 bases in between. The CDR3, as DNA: TGTGCCAGCAGCCTTTCGCCAGATACGCAGTATTTT. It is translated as CASSLSPDTQYF.

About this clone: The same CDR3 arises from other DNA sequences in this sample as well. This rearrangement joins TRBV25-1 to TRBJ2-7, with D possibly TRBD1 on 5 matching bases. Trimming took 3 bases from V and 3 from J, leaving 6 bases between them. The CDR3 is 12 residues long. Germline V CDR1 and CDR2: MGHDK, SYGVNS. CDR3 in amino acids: CASSEQGYEQYF. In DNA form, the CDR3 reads TGTGCCAGCAGTGAGCAGGGCTACGAGCAGTACTTC.

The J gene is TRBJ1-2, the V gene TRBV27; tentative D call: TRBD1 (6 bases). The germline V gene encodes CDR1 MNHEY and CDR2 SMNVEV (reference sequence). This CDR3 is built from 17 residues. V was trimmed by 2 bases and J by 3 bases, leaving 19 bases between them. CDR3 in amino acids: CASSLKARGLSYYGYTF. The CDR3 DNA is TGTGCCAGCAGTTTAAAGGCCCGGGGGCTGTCGTACTATGGCTACACCTTC.

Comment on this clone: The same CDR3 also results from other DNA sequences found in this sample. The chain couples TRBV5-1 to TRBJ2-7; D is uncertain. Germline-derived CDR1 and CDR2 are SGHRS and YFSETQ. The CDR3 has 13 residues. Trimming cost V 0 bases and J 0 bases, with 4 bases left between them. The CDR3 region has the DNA TGCGCCAGCAGCTTGGGAGCCTCCTACGAGCAGTACTTC. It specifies CASSLGASYEQYF.

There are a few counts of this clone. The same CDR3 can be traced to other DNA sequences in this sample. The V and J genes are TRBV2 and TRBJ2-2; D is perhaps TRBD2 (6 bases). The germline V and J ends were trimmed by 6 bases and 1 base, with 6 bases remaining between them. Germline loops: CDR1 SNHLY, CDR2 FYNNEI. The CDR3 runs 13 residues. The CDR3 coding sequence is TGTGCCAGCAGGCGGGAGAACACCGGGGAGCTGTTTTTT. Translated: CASRRENTGELFF.

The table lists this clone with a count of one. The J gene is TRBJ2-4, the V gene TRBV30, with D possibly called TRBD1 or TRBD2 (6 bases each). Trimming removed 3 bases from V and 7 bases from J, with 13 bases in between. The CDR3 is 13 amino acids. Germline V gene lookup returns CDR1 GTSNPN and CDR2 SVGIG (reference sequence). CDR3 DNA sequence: TGTGCCTGGAGAGGTAAAGGGGGGAACATTCAGTACTTC. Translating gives CAWRGKGGNIQYF.